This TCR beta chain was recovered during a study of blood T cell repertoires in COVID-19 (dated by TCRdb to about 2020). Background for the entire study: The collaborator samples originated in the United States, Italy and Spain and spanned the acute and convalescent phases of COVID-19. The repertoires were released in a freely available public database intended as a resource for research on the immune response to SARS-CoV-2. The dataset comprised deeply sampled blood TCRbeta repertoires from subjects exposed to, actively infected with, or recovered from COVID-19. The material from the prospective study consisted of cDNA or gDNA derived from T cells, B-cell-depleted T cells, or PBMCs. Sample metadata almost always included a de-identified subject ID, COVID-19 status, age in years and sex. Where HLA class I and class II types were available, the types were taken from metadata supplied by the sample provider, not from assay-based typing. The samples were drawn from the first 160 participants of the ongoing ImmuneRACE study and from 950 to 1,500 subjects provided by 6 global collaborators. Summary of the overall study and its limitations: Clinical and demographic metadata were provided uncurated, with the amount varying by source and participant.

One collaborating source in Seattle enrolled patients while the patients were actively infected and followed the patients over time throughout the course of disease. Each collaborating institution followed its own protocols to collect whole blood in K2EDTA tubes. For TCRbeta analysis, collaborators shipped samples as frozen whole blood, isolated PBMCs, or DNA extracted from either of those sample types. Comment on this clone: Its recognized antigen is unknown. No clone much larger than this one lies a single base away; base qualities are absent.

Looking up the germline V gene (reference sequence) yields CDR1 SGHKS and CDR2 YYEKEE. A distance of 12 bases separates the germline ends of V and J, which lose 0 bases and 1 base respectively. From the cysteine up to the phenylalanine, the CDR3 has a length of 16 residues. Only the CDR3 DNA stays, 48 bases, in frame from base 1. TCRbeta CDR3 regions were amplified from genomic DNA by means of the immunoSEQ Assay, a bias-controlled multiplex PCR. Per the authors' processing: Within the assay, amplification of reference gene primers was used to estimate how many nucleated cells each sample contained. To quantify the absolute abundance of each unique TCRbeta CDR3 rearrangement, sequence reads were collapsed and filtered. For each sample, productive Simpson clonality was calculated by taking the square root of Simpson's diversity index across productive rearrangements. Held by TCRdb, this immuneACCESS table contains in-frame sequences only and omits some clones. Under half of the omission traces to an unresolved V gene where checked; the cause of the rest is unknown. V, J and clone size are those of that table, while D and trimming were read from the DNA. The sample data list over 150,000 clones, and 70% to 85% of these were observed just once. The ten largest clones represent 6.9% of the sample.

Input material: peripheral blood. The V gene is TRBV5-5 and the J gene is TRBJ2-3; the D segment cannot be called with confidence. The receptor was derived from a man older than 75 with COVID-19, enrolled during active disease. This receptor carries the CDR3 CASSLGIGVGTDTQYF. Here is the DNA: TGTGCCAGCAGCTTGGGGATAGGAGTAGGCACAGATACGCAGTATTTT.